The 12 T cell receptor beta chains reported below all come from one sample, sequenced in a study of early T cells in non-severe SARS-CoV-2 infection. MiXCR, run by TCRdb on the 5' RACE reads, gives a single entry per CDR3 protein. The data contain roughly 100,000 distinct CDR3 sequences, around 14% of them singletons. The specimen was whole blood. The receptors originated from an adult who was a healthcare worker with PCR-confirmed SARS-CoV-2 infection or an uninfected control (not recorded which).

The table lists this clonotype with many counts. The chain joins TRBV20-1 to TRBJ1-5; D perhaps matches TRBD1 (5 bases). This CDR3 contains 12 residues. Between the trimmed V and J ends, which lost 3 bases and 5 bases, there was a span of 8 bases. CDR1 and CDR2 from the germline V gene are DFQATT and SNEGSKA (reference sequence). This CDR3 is CSASQGDQPQHF. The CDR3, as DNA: TGCAGTGCTAGCCAGGGTGATCAGCCCCAGCATTTT.

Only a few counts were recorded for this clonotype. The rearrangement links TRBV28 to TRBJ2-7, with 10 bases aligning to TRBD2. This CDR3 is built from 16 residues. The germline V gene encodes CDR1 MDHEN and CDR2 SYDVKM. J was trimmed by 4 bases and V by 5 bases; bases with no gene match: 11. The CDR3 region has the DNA TGTGCCAGCAGTCAAGCCGGGACTAGCGCCCTGTACGAGCAGTACTTC. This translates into CASSQAGTSALYEQYF.

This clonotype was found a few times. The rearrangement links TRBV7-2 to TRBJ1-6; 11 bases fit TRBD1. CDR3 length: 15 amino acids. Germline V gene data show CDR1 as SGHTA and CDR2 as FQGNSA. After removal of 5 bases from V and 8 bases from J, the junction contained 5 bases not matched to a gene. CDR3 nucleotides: TGTGCCAGCAGCCTAAGGACAGGGGGCGATTCACCCCTCCACTTT. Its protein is CASSLRTGGDSPLHF.

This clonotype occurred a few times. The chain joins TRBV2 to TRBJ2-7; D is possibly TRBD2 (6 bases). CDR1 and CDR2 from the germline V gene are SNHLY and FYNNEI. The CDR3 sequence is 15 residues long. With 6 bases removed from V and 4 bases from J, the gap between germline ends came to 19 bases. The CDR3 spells CASRPWGTAGYEQYF. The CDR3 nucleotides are TGTGCCAGCAGACCCTGGGGGACGGCGGGATACGAGCAGTACTTC.

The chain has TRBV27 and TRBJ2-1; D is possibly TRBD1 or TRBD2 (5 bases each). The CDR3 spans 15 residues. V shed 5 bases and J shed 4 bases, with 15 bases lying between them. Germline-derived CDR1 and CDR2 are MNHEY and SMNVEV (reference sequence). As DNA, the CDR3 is TGTGCCAGCAGTCCCGGGGACGGCCCTTACAATGAGCAGTTCTTC. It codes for CASSPGDGPYNEQFF.

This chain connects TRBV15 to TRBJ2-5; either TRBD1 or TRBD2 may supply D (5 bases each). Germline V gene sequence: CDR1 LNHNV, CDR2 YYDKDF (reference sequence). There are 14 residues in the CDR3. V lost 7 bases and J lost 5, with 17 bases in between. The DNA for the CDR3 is TGTGCCACCAAGGGGACGGCTGGGGTGGAGACCCAGTACTTC. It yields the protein CATKGTAGVETQYF.

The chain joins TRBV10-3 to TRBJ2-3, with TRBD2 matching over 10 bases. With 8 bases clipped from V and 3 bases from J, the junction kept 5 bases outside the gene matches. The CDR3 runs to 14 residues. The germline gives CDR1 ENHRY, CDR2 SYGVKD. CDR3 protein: CAISGTSETDTQYF. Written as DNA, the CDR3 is TGTGCCATCTCCGGGACTAGCGAGACAGATACGCAGTATTTT.

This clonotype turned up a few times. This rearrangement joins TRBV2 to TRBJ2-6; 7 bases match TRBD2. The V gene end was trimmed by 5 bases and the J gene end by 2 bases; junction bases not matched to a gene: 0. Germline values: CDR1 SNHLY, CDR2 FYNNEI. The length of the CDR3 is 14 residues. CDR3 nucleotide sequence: TGTGCCAGCAGTAGCGGGACTGGGGCCAACGTCCTGACTTTC. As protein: CASSSGTGANVLTF. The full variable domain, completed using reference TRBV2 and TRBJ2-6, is EPEVTQTPSHQVTQMGQEVILRCVPISNHLYFYWYRQILGQKVEFLVSFYNNEISEKSEIFDDQFSVERPDGSNFTLKIRSTKLEDSAMYFCASSSGTGANVLTFGAGSRLTVL.

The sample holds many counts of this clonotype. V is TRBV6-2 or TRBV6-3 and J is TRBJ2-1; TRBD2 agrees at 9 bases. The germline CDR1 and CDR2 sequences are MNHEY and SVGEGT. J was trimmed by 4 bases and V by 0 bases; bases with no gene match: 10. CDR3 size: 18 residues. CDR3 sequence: CASSYSLAGRGVYNEQFF. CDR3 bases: TGTGCCAGCAGTTACTCGCTAGCGGGACGAGGAGTTTACAATGAGCAGTTCTTC.

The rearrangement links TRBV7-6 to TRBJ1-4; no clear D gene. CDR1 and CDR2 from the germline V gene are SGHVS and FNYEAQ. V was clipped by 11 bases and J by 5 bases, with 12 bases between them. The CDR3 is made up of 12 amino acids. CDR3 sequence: CAAGAWNEKLFF. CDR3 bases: TGTGCCGCCGGAGCATGGAATGAAAAACTGTTTTTT.

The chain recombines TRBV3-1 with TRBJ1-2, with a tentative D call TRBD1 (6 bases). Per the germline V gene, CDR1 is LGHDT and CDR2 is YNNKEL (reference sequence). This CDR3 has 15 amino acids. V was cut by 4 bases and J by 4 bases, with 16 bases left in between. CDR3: CASSRGNTGFYGYTF. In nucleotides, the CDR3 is TGTGCCAGCAGCCGGGGCAACACAGGGTTCTATGGCTACACCTTC.

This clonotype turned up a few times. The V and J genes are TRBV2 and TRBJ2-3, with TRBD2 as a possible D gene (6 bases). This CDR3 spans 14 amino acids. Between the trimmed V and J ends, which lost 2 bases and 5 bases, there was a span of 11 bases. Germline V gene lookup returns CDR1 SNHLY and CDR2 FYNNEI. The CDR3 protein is CASSENPAGDTQYF. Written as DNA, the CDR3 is TGTGCCAGCAGTGAAAACCCAGCGGGAGATACGCAGTATTTT.